The clone carrying this T cell receptor beta chain has at least ten counts. V lost 6 bases, J lost 3 bases, and 9 bases stayed unmatched. Germline V gene data show CDR1 as SGHVS and CDR2 as FQNEAQ. This CDR3 is built from 15 residues. The data originate from a study of Graves' ophthalmopathy and Graves' hyperthyroidism. The sequenced template was RNA, covering the TCR beta CDR3 region. Second-round multiplex PCR came after first-round RT-PCR with HTBI primers. MiXCR, run by TCRdb on the multiplex PCR reads, gives a single entry per CDR3 protein. The profile covers approximately 1.2 million distinct CDR3 sequences, with 35% to 40% appearing a single time and roughly 11% taken by the ten largest.

The chain carries TRBV7-8 and TRBJ1-2; TRBD1 agrees at 8 bases. The sequenced sample was peripheral blood or thyroid tissue (not recorded which). The TCR sequence derives from an adult man with Graves' hyperthyroidism. This chain's CDR3 is CASSRGQGVHYGYTF. The CDR3 DNA follows: TGTGCCAGCAGTCGAGGACAGGGTGTTCACTATGGCTACACCTTC.